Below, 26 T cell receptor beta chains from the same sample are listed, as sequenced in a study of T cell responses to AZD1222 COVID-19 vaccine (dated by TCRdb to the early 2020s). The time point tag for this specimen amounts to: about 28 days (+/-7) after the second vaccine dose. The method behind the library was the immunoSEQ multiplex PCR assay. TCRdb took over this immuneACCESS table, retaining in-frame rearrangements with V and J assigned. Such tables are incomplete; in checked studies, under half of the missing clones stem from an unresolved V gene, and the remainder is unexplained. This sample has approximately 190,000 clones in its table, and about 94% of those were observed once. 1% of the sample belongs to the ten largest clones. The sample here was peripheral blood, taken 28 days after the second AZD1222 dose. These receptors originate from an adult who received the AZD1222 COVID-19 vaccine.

The CDR3 DNA reads TGCAGTGCTAGTGGGACTAGCGGGGGGATGGCAGATACGCAGTATTTT. Translated, it gives CSASGTSGGMADTQYF. The rearrangement links TRBV20-1 to TRBJ2-3; 15 positions match TRBD2. The trim removed 3 bases at V and 4 bases at J, leaving 5 bases unmatched. Germline V lookup: CDR1 DFQATT, CDR2 SNEGSKA (reference sequence). The CDR3 spans 16 residues.

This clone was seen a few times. The CDR3 protein is CASSSRTRGATEAFF. The CDR3 bases are TGTGCCAGCAGCTCCCGGACCAGGGGAGCCACTGAAGCTTTCTTT. The V call is TRBV7-9, the J call TRBJ1-1; D is perhaps TRBD1 (6 bases). The germline CDR1 and CDR2 sequences are SEHNR and FQNEAQ (reference sequence). The germline V and J ends were trimmed by 4 bases and 4 bases, with 16 bases remaining between them. The CDR3 is made up of 15 amino acids.

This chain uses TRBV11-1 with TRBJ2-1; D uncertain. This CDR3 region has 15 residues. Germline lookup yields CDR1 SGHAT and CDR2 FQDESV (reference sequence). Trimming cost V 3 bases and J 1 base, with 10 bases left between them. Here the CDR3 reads CASSFSSGSYNEQFF. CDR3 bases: TGTGCCAGCAGCTTCTCTTCTGGATCCTACAATGAGCAGTTCTTC.

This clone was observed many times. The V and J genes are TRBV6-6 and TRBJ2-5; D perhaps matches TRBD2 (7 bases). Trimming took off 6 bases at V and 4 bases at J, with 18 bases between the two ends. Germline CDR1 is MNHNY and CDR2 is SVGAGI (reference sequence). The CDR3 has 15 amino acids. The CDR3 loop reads CASSNSAGALETQYF. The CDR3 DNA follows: TGTGCCAGCAGCAATTCCGCGGGGGCTTTAGAGACCCAGTACTTC.

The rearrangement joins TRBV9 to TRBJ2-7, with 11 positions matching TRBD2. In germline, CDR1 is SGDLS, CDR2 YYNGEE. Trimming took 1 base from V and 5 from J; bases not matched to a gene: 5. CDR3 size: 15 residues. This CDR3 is CASSVSGTSGHEQYF. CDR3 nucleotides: TGTGCCAGCAGCGTAAGCGGGACTAGCGGCCACGAGCAGTACTTC.

DNA for the CDR3: TGTGCCACCAGCAGACGCGAGGGGCAGGGGTGGTTCTTC. This sequence encodes CATSRREGQGWFF. V gene TRBV15 combines with J gene TRBJ2-1; tentatively, D is TRBD1 (6 bases). The V gene's germline CDR1 is LNHNV and CDR2 YYDKDF (reference sequence). Trimming shortened V by 2 bases and J by 15 bases, and 17 bases separated the two germline ends. The CDR3 is 13 residues long.

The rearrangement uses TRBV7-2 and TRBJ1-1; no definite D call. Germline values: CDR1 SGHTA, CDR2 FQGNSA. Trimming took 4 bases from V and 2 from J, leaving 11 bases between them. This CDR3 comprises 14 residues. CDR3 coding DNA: TGTGCCAGCAGCTCCCTGGGAGGAAACACTGAAGCTTTCTTT. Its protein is CASSSLGGNTEAFF.

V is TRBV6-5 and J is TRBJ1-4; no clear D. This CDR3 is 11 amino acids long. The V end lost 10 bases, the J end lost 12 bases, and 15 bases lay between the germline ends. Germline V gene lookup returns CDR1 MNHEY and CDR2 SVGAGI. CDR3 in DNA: TGTGCCACCGGAAATGCGTGGGAACTGTTTTTT. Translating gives CATGNAWELFF.

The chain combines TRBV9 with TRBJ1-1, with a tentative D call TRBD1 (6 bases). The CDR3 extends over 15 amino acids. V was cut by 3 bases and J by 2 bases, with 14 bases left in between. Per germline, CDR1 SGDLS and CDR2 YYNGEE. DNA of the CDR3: TGTGCCAGCAGCGCATACGGGACACAAAACACTGAAGCTTTCTTT. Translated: CASSAYGTQNTEAFF.

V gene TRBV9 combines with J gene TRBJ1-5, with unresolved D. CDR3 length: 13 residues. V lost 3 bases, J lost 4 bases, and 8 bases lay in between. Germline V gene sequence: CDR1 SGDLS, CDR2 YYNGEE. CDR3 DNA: TGTGCCAGCAGCGATGGTGAGAATCAGCCCCAGCATTTT. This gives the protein CASSDGENQPQHF.

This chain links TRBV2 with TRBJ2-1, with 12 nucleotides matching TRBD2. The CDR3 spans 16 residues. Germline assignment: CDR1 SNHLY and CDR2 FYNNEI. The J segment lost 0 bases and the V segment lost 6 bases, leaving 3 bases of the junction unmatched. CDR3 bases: TGTGCCAGCAGCCCACTAGCGGGGGGCTCCTACAATGAGCAGTTCTTC. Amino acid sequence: CASSPLAGGSYNEQFF.

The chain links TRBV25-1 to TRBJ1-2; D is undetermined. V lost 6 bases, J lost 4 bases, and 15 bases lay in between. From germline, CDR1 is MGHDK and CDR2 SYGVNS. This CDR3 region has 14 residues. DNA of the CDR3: TGTGCCAGCAGCTCCAGTGTGGTAGGCTATGGCTACACCTTC. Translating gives CASSSSVVGYGYTF.

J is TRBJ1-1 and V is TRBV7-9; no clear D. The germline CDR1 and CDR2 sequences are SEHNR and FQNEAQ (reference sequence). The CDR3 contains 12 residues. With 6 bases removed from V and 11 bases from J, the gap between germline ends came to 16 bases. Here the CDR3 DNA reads TGTGCCAGCAGTATTCCACGGAGCAGTGCTTTCTTT. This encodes CASSIPRSSAFF.

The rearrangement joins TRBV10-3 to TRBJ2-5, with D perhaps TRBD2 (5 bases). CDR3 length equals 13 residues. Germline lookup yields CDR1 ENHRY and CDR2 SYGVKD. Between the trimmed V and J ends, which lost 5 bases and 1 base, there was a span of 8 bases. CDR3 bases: TGTGCCATCAGTCGGGAAGTCCAAGAGACCCAGTACTTC. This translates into CAISREVQETQYF.

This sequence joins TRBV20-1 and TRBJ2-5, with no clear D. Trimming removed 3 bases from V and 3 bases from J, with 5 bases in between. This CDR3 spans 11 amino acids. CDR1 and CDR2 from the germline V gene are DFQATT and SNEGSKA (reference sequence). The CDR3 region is CSAREKETQYF. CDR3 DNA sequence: TGCAGTGCTAGGGAGAAAGAGACCCAGTACTTC.

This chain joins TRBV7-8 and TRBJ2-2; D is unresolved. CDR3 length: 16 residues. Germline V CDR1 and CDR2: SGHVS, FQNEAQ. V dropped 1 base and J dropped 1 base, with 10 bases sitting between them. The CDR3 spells CASSLVARGNTGELFF. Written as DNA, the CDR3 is TGTGCCAGCAGCTTAGTGGCCAGAGGGAACACCGGGGAGCTGTTTTTT.

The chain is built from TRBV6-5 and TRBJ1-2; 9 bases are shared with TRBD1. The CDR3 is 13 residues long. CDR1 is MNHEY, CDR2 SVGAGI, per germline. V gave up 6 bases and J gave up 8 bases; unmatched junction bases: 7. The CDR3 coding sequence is TGTGCCAGCAGCACCGGGACAGGGATAGGCTACACCTTC. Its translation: CASSTGTGIGYTF.

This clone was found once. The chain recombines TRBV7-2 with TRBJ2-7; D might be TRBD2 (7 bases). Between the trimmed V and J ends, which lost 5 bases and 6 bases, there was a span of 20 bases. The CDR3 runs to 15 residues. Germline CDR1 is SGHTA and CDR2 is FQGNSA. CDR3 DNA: TGTGCCAGCAGCGAAAGGGCGGGGGCATCTTCCGAGCAGTACTTC. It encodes CASSERAGASSEQYF.

The CDR3 DNA sequence: TGTGCCAGTAGTAAGGAAGGGGGCGTGCAGCCCCAGCATTTT. Amino acids: CASSKEGGVQPQHF. The chain couples TRBV19 to TRBJ1-5, with 7 bases fitting TRBD1. Germline lookup yields CDR1 LNHDA and CDR2 SQIVND (reference sequence). V lost 4 bases and J lost 7; bases outside the gene matches: 7. The CDR3 consists of 14 residues. Full variable domain (remainder filled in from reference TRBV19 and TRBJ1-5): DGGITQSPKYLFRKEGQNVTLSCEQNLNHDAMYWYRQDPGQGLRLIYYSQIVNDFQKGDIAEGYSVSREKKESFPLTVTSAQKNPTAFYLCASSKEGGVQPQHFGDGTRLSIL.

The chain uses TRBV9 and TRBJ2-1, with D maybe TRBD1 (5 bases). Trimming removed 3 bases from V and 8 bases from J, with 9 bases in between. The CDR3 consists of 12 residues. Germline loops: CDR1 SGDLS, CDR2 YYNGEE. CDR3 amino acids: CASSASGYEQFF. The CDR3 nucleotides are TGTGCCAGCAGCGCCTCAGGGTATGAGCAGTTCTTC. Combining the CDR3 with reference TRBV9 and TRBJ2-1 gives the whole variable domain DSGVTQTPKHLITATGQRVTLRCSPRSGDLSVYWYQQSLDQGLQFLIQYYNGEERAKGNILERFSAQQFPDLHSELNLSSLELGDSALYFCASSASGYEQFFGPGTRLTVL.

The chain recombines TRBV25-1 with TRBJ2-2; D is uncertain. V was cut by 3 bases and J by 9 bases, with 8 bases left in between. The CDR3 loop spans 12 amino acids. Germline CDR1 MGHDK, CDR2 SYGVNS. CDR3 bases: TGTGCCAGCAGTGAGGGGTCGCGGGAGCTGTTTTTT. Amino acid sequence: CASSEGSRELFF. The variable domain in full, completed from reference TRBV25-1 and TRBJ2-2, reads EADIYQTPRYLVIGTGKKITLECSQTMGHDKMYWYQQDPGMELHLIHYSYGVNSTEKGDLSSESTVSRIRTEHFPLTLESARPSHTSQYLCASSEGSRELFFGEGSRLTVL.

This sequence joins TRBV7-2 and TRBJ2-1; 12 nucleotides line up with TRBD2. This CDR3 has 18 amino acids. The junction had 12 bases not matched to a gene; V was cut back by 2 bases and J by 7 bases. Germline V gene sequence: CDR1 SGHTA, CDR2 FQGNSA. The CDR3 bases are TGTGCCAGCAGCTTAACCCGGGCTAGCGGGGGGGCCGGGAATGAGCAGTTCTTC. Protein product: CASSLTRASGGAGNEQFF.

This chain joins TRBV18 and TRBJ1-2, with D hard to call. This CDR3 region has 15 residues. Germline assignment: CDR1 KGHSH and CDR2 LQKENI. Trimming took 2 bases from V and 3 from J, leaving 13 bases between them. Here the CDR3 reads CASSPARDGYYGYTF. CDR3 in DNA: TGTGCCAGCTCACCAGCGAGGGATGGATACTATGGCTACACCTTC.

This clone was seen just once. This chain's CDR3 is CASSMSGTVGQPQHF. The CDR3 DNA follows: TGTGCCAGTAGTATGTCGGGGACCGTCGGGCAGCCCCAGCATTTT. V usage is TRBV19 and J usage is TRBJ1-5, with a weak D call TRBD1 (5 bases). Germline V gives CDR1 LNHDA, CDR2 SQIVND (reference sequence). The V and J ends lost 3 bases and 7 bases respectively, with 16 bases between them. This CDR3 region has 15 residues.

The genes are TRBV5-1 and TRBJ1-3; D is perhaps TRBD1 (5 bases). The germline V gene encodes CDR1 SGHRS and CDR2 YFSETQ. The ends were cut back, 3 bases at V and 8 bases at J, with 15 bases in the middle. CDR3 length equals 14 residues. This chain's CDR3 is CASSSGTTADTIYF. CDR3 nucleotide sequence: TGCGCCAGCAGCTCCGGGACCACTGCGGACACCATATATTTT.

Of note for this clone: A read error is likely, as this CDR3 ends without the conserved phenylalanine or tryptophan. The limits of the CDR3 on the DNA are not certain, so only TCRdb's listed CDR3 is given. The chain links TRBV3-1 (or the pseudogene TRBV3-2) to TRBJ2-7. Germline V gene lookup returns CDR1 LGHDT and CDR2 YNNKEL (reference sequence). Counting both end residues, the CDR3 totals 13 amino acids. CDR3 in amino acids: CASSQGVVGPTHP.